This is a list of T cell receptor beta chains from one sample in a study of sequential checkpoint blockade in melanoma. Method: immunoSEQ multiplex PCR; TCRdb's copy keeps in-frame clones and lacks some. The table has over 9,500 clones, less than 75% seen once. The sequenced sample was CD8+ T cells sorted from blood (inferred from file names), obtained from a patient given nivolumab and ipilimumab in sequence. Receptor source: a human donor with melanoma. Both conserved end residues are part of each CDR3. Fields, in order: clone size, J gene, D gene, V gene, CDR3 protein, CDR3 DNA. A D gene is named only where the DNA matches it firmly. The size entry is marked missing in some rows and otherwise reads once, few, many or a size class.

size: few; J: TRBJ2-7; D: TRBD1; V: TRBV28; CDR3: CASSLTGTGYEQYF; DNA: TGTGCCAGCAGTTTAACCGGGACAGGTTACGAGCAGTACTTC
size: few; J: TRBJ2-3; D: TRBD2; V: TRBV19; CDR3: CASRRTSGGSDTQYF; DNA: TGTGCCAGCAGACGGACTAGCGGGGGATCTGATACGCAGTATTTT
size: .; J: TRBJ2-6; D: TRBD1; V: TRBV7-2; CDR3: CASSPHRDSDSGANVLTF; DNA: TGTGCCAGCAGCCCTCACCGGGACAGCGACTCTGGGGCCAACGTCCTGACTTTC
size: .; J: TRBJ2-7; D: .; V: TRBV6-5; CDR3: CASKGAYEQYF; DNA: TGTGCCAGCAAAGGGGCCTACGAGCAGTACTTC
size: .; J: TRBJ1-1; D: .; V: TRBV9; CDR3: CASSVRTDNTEAFF; DNA: TGTGCCAGCAGCGTAAGGACAGACAACACTGAAGCTTTCTTT
size: .; J: TRBJ1-5; D: .; V: TRBV28; CDR3: CASSTGHSNQPQHF; DNA: TGTGCCAGCAGTACAGGTCATAGCAATCAGCCCCAGCATTTT
size: .; J: TRBJ2-1; D: TRBD1; V: TRBV19; CDR3: CASSGGTGVHSEQFF; DNA: TGTGCCAGTAGTGGCGGGACAGGGGTACATAGTGAGCAGTTCTTC
size: .; J: TRBJ2-5; D: .; V: TRBV4-1; CDR3: CASSGSQEETQYF; DNA: TGCGCCAGCAGCGGTAGCCAAGAGGAGACCCAGTACTTC
size: .; J: TRBJ2-1; D: TRBD2; V: TRBV19; CDR3: CASSKGGGYNEQFF; DNA: TGTGCCAGTAGTAAGGGCGGGGGCTACAATGAGCAGTTCTTC
size: .; J: TRBJ2-1; D: TRBD2; V: TRBV5-4; CDR3: CASSTGLAGSNEQFF; DNA: TGTGCCAGCAGCACCGGACTAGCGGGATCCAATGAGCAGTTCTTC
size: few; J: TRBJ1-4; D: .; V: TRBV5-6; CDR3: CASSFVADNEKLFF; DNA: TGTGCCAGCAGCTTCGTCGCAGATAATGAAAAACTGTTTTTT
size: .; J: TRBJ2-7; D: TRBD2; V: TRBV6-6; CDR3: CASSYIERGRSEQYF; DNA: TGTGCCAGCAGTTATATCGAGCGGGGGAGAAGTGAGCAGTACTTC
size: .; J: TRBJ2-2; D: .; V: TRBV27; CDR3: CASSFDRSTGELFF; DNA: TGTGCCAGCAGTTTTGACAGGTCGACCGGGGAGCTGTTTTTT
size: .; J: TRBJ2-1; D: .; V: TRBV6-5; CDR3: CASSYNDRHEQFF; DNA: TGTGCCAGCAGTTACAATGACAGGCATGAGCAGTTCTTC
size: .; J: TRBJ2-7; D: TRBD1; V: TRBV27; CDR3: CASSLRGQGSYEQYF; DNA: TGTGCCAGCAGTTTACGGGGACAGGGCTCCTACGAGCAGTACTTC
size: .; J: TRBJ2-3; D: TRBD2; V: TRBV9; CDR3: CASSVEGGTSYRDTQYF; DNA: TGTGCCAGCAGCGTAGAGGGCGGGACTAGCTATCGGGATACGCAGTATTTT
size: .; J: TRBJ2-3; D: TRBD1; V: TRBV7-8; CDR3: CASSSGTGYTDTQYF; DNA: TGTGCCAGCAGCTCCGGGACAGGGTATACAGATACGCAGTATTTT
size: .; J: TRBJ1-2; D: TRBD1; V: TRBV5-5; CDR3: CASSGGQVRYGYTF; DNA: TGTGCCAGCAGCGGGGGACAGGTGAGATATGGCTACACCTTC
size: .; J: TRBJ1-5; D: .; V: TRBV6-5; CDR3: CASSYSPGNQPQHF; DNA: TGTGCCAGCAGTTACTCACCGGGGAATCAGCCCCAGCATTTT
size: .; J: TRBJ1-1; D: .; V: TRBV5-1; CDR3: CASSDSFTMNTEAFF; DNA: TGCGCCAGCAGCGACAGTTTCACTATGAACACTGAAGCTTTCTTT
size: .; J: TRBJ2-4; D: .; V: TRBV18; CDR3: CASSPGAGVSWKNIQYF; DNA: TGTGCCAGCTCACCGGGGGCGGGAGTAAGTTGGAAAAACATTCAGTACTTC
size: .; J: TRBJ1-6; D: .; V: TRBV7-9; CDR3: CASSSNVGQGNSPLHF; DNA: TGTGCCAGCAGCTCTAATGTAGGGCAGGGTAATTCACCCCTCCACTTT
size: once; J: TRBJ2-7; D: .; V: TRBV27; CDR3: CASSFTGSVTYEQYF; DNA: TGTGCCAGCAGTTTCACGGGTTCCGTCACCTACGAGCAGTACTTC
size: .; J: TRBJ2-1; D: TRBD2; V: TRBV7-2; CDR3: CASSSGLAGDYDEQFF; DNA: TGTGCCAGCAGCTCAGGACTAGCGGGGGACTATGATGAGCAGTTCTTC
size: .; J: TRBJ2-2; D: TRBD1; V: TRBV27; CDR3: CASSLDRGGTGELFF; DNA: TGTGCCAGCAGTTTGGACAGGGGAGGGACCGGGGAGCTGTTTTTT
size: few; J: TRBJ1-2; D: .; V: TRBV7-2; CDR3: CASSPDFRGYGYTF; DNA: TGTGCCAGCAGCCCGGATTTTAGAGGGTATGGCTACACCTTC
size: .; J: TRBJ2-7; D: .; V: TRBV27; CDR3: CATSPGGTYEQYF; DNA: TGTGCCACCTCGCCGGGCGGGACCTACGAGCAGTACTTC
size: .; J: TRBJ2-7; D: TRBD1; V: TRBV4-1; CDR3: CASSLATGNYEQYF; DNA: TGCGCCAGCAGCTTGGCGACAGGGAACTACGAGCAGTACTTC
size: few; J: TRBJ2-1; D: TRBD2; V: TRBV19; CDR3: CASSIAGAYEQFF; DNA: TGTGCCAGTAGTATCGCGGGAGCTTATGAGCAGTTCTTC
size: .; J: TRBJ1-1; D: TRBD1; V: TRBV16; CDR3: CASSLYTGGEAFF; DNA: TGTGCCAGCAGCCTCTATACAGGGGGTGAAGCTTTCTTT
size: .; J: TRBJ2-7; D: .; V: TRBV6-6; CDR3: CASRTPGSSYEQYF; DNA: TGTGCCAGCAGGACGCCAGGGTCCTCCTACGAGCAGTACTTC
size: .; J: TRBJ1-2; D: .; V: TRBV5-3; CDR3: CASSQDITSSGYTF; DNA: TGCGCCAGCAGCCAAGATATAACCAGTAGCGGCTACACCTTC
size: .; J: TRBJ2-7; D: .; V: TRBV4-1; CDR3: CASSQHSYEQYF; DNA: TGCGCCAGCAGCCAACACAGCTACGAGCAGTACTTC
size: once; J: TRBJ1-1; D: .; V: TRBV6-1; CDR3: CASSDQAGTSEAFF; DNA: TGTGCCAGCAGTGATCAGGCCGGGACAAGTGAAGCTTTCTTT
size: .; J: TRBJ2-1; D: .; V: TRBV7-3; CDR3: CASSLTSLNEQFF; DNA: TGTGCCAGCAGCTTAACTAGCCTTAATGAGCAGTTCTTC
size: few; J: TRBJ2-6; D: .; V: TRBV2; CDR3: CASSESESGANVLTF; DNA: TGTGCCAGCAGTGAGTCGGAGTCTGGGGCCAACGTCCTGACTTTC
size: .; J: TRBJ2-3; D: .; V: TRBV5-6; CDR3: CASSSPLGARSTDTQYF; DNA: TGTGCCAGCAGCTCTCCTTTGGGAGCGAGGAGCACAGATACGCAGTATTTT
size: .; J: TRBJ2-7; D: TRBD1; V: TRBV19; CDR3: CASRQGTGDEQYF; DNA: TGTGCCAGTAGACAGGGGACAGGCGACGAGCAGTACTTC
size: .; J: TRBJ2-2; D: TRBD2; V: TRBV4-1; CDR3: CASSQVAGDTGELFF; DNA: TGCGCCAGCAGCCAAGTAGCGGGAGATACCGGGGAGCTGTTTTTT
size: .; J: TRBJ2-7; D: TRBD1; V: TRBV9; CDR3: CASSNRQGGEQYF; DNA: TGTGCCAGCAGCAACCGACAGGGTGGCGAGCAGTACTTC
size: once; J: TRBJ2-5; D: TRBD2; V: TRBV5-4; CDR3: CASSYRAGGEQYF; DNA: TGTGCCAGCAGCTACAGGGCGGGGGGTGAGCAGTACTTC